These T cell receptor beta chains were read from a single sample in a study of T cells in Graves' hyperthyroidism and ophthalmopathy. TCRdb re-called the multiplex PCR reads through MiXCR, storing one row per CDR3 protein. Altogether over 400,000 distinct CDR3 sequences are present, roughly 15% being singletons, with the ten largest covering approximately 13%. The source material was blood. Receptor source: a young man with Graves' ophthalmopathy. The CDR3 runs from the conserved cysteine through the conserved F or W. D genes are given only for firm matches. Clone size is shown for a subset of rows, as once, few, many or a class of expanded clone.

abundance | d_gene | j_gene | v_gene | CDR3nt | CDR3aa
many | - | TRBJ2-1 | TRBV7-8 | TGTGCCAGCAGCTTAGTAAGGGGCTCGGGGTCCTACAATGAGCAGTTCTTC | CASSLVRGSGSYNEQFF
many | - | TRBJ2-1 | TRBV20-1 | TGCAGTGCTCGAGTCTCGGGGCTACGGGGAGGAAGGGATGAGCAGTTCTTC | CSARVSGLRGGRDEQFF
many | - | TRBJ2-2 | TRBV20-1 | TGCAGTGCTAGGTGGTATAGCGCGAACACCGGGGAGCTGTTTTTT | CSARWYSANTGELFF
many | - | TRBJ2-7 | TRBV11-2 | TGTGCCAGCAGCCCCGAATTGGGCTCCTACGAGCAGTACTTC | CASSPELGSYEQYF
- | - | TRBJ1-2 | TRBV15 | TGTGCCACCAGCAGAGATCGAACAGGGACCAATAACACCTTC | CATSRDRTGTNNTF
many | - | TRBJ2-4 | TRBV27 | TGTGCCCCTGCGGGGTTTGAGGCCAAAAACATTCAGTACTTC | CAPAGFEAKNIQYF
many | - | TRBJ2-7 | TRBV28 | TGTGCCAGCAGTGGCCCCTCCTACGAGCAGTACTTC | CASSGPSYEQYF
many | - | TRBJ2-1 | TRBV3-1 | TGTGCCAGCAGCTCAGCGGGACATGGCTATGGGAATGAGCAGTTCTTC | CASSSAGHGYGNEQFF
- | - | TRBJ2-2 | TRBV18 | TGTGCCAGCTCACCGGGACTGGACGGGGAGCTGCTTTTT | CASSPGLDGELLF
- | - | TRBJ1-2 | TRBV27 | TGTGCCAGCAGTTCCGGACCCGGTGGCTACACCTTC | CASSSGPGGYTF
many | - | TRBJ2-7 | TRBV20-1 | TGCAGTGCCAGTTACACATCCTCCTACGAGCAGTACTTC | CSASYTSSYEQYF
few | - | TRBJ1-4 | TRBV6-4 | TGTGCCAGCAGTGAAATCAGGGGAGGGAGTGGTGAAAAACTGTTTTTT | CASSEIRGGSGEKLFF
few | - | TRBJ1-2 | TRBV24-1 | TGTGCCACCAGTGATGACCGGGGCCGCTATGGCTACACCTTC | CATSDDRGRYGYTF
many | - | TRBJ2-7 | TRBV20-1 | TGCAGTGCTAGGGACTACGCGGAGCAGTACTTC | CSARDYAEQYF
many | - | TRBJ2-5 | TRBV12-3/TRBV12-4 | TGTGCCAGCAGTTTAGCAGTCAGGGTGGGAGGAGAGACCCAGTACTTC | CASSLAVRVGGETQYF
many | - | TRBJ1-5 | TRBV30 | TGTGCCTGGAGTGGAGGTCGCGGTCAGCCCCAGCATTTT | CAWSGGRGQPQHF
many | - | TRBJ2-1 | TRBV3-1 | TGTGCCAGCAGCCAAGAGTCTGAGCAGTTCTTC | CASSQESEQFF
many | TRBD2 | TRBJ2-1 | TRBV5-5 | TGTGCCAGCAGCTTGGTTAGTAGCGGGAGCATCACTGAGCAGTTCTTC | CASSLVSSGSITEQFF
- | - | TRBJ1-1 | TRBV3-1 | TGTGCCAGCAGCCAAGGGGGGTATTCGAACACTGAAGCTTTCTTT | CASSQGGYSNTEAFF
- | - | TRBJ2-1 | TRBV5-1 | TGCGCCAGCAGCTTGGTACAGGGTCGGCACAATGAGCAGTTCTTC | CASSLVQGRHNEQFF
few | - | TRBJ1-3 | TRBV5-1 | TGCGCCAGCAGCAACCGGGACGGCTCTGGAAACACCATATATTTT | CASSNRDGSGNTIYF
few | TRBD1 | TRBJ2-7 | TRBV7-2 | TGTGCCGGCAGGCCCGGGACAGGGACACCCGAGCAGTACTTC | CAGRPGTGTPEQYF
few | TRBD1 | TRBJ2-1 | TRBV27 | TGTGCCAGCAGTTACCTCGGGACAGGGGTCTACAATGAGCAGTTCTTC | CASSYLGTGVYNEQFF
many | TRBD2 | TRBJ2-3 | TRBV2 | TGTGCCAGCACCGGACTAGCGGTTCCTAGCACAGATACGCAGTATTTT | CASTGLAVPSTDTQYF
- | - | TRBJ1-1 | TRBV30 | TGTGCCTGGAGTGTAGGAGTTCGAGTTAGGGAAGCTTTCTTT | CAWSVGVRVREAFF
many | - | TRBJ1-6 | TRBV20-1 | TGCAGTGCTAGAGATCACTCCCCGAGCTCCTATAATTCACCCCTCCACTTT | CSARDHSPSSYNSPLHF
many | - | TRBJ1-1 | TRBV2 | TGTGCCAGCAGTGAAGAACAGGACACTGAAGCTTTCTTT | CASSEEQDTEAFF
few | - | TRBJ2-7 | TRBV20-1 | TGCAGTGTCCTTGGGACGACCAAAACCTACGAGCAGTACTTC | CSVLGTTKTYEQYF
many | - | TRBJ1-5 | TRBV20-1 | TGCAGTGCTAGAGCAGGTTACGGCAATCAGCCCCAGCATTTT | CSARAGYGNQPQHF
many | - | TRBJ1-2 | TRBV29-1 | TGCAGCGTTGTAGAGGGATCGGATGGCTACACCTTC | CSVVEGSDGYTF
many | TRBD1 | TRBJ1-2 | TRBV6-5 | TGTGCCAGCAGTTACTCGCCCGGGACAGCGGACTATGGCTACACCTTC | CASSYSPGTADYGYTF
- | TRBD2 | TRBJ2-7 | TRBV20-1 | TGCAGTGCTCCATTTGCGGGAGTGCTAGAGCAGTACTTC | CSAPFAGVLEQYF
many | TRBD1 | TRBJ1-2 | TRBV3-1 | TGTGCCAGCAGCCAAAGGGGGCAGGGTGGCTACACCTTC | CASSQRGQGGYTF
- | - | TRBJ2-7 | TRBV11-2 | TGTGCCAGCAGCAGGGGTCTCGAGCAGTACTTC | CASSRGLEQYF
many | TRBD2 | TRBJ2-2 | TRBV20-1 | TGCAGTGCTAGAGACGGGGGGGCCGACACCGGGGAGCTGTTTTTT | CSARDGGADTGELFF
many | - | TRBJ2-3 | TRBV13 | TGTGCCAGCAGCTCCCCTCACGGGGGGCTCCCTGCGCAGTATTTT | CASSSPHGGLPAQYF
- | - | TRBJ1-6 | TRBV7-3 | TGTGCCAGCAGCTCAAGTCCTCGAGGGTATAATTCACCCCTCCACTTT | CASSSSPRGYNSPLHF
many | - | TRBJ2-7 | TRBV5-1 | TGCGCCAGCAGCCAGACGGAATACGAGCAGTACTTC | CASSQTEYEQYF
many | TRBD1 | TRBJ2-3 | TRBV6-1 | TGTGCCAGCAGCGCAGCCGGGACAGGGTACACAGATACGCAGTATTTT | CASSAAGTGYTDTQYF
many | TRBD1 | TRBJ2-3 | TRBV3-1 | TGTGCCAGCAGCCAAAATACAGGGGGGACAGATACGCAGTATTTT | CASSQNTGGTDTQYF
few | - | TRBJ1-6 | TRBV4-1 | TGCGCCAGCAGCCAAGACTACCCCTCGCGTTCACCCCTCCACTTT | CASSQDYPSRSPLHF
- | TRBD2 | TRBJ2-3 | TRBV13 | TGTGCCAGCAGTGCTAGCGGGATGGATACGCAGTATTTT | CASSASGMDTQYF
many | - | TRBJ2-5 | TRBV5-6 | TGTGCCAGCAGCTCCCCAACAGGGTCCTACGGCAATAGAGAGACCCAGTACTTC | CASSSPTGSYGNRETQYF
- | - | TRBJ2-1 | TRBV5-1 | TGCGCCAGCACGCGGGACCAAAGGAGCTCCTACAATGAGCAGTTCTTC | CASTRDQRSSYNEQFF
few | - | TRBJ2-3 | TRBV19 | TGTGCCACTGAAGCGGATACGCAGTATTTT | CATEADTQYF
many | TRBD1 | TRBJ2-1 | TRBV29-1 | TGCAGCGTTAGGGGACAGGGGTACAATGAGCAGTTCTTC | CSVRGQGYNEQFF
few | TRBD1 | TRBJ1-2 | TRBV25-1 | TGTGCCAGCAGTTTGCCGGGACAGGGGGACCATGGCTACACCTTC | CASSLPGQGDHGYTF
few | - | TRBJ1-4 | TRBV5-1 | TGCGCCAGCACCCTTCCCCCTGACGAAAAACTGTTTTTT | CASTLPPDEKLFF